This T cell receptor beta chain was retrieved from a study of T cell responses to AZD1222 COVID-19 vaccine. Overall study results and limits: Dominant at 160-218 and 743-854, vaccine-associated CD4 TCRs also spanned spike. Recipients of AZD1222 seropositive at baseline numbered only 5 to 7.

This clone was observed a handful of times. Its matching antigen is unknown. Profiled with immunoSEQ multiplex PCR; TCRdb holds only in-frame clones, not every one. The sample lists around 99,000 clones; nearly 90% were seen once. The V end lost 4 bases, the J end lost 6 bases, and 12 bases lay between the germline ends. This CDR3 contains 13 residues. The material sequenced was peripheral blood, taken on day 0 of MenACWY control vaccination. The J gene is TRBJ1-1, the V gene TRBV12-3 or TRBV12-4, with D uncertain. The sequence was collected from an adult in good health. This chain's CDR3 is CASSWMGGSEAFF. The CDR3 bases are TGTGCCAGCAGTTGGATGGGAGGATCTGAAGCTTTCTTT.